These 25 T cell receptor beta chains originate from one sample sequenced in a study of low-dose radiotherapy and immunotherapy resistance in tumors. Specified time point: after trial treatment. Treatment given: LDRT plus nivolumab, ipilimumab, low-dose cyclophosphamide and aspirin (RACIN trial). Priming of first-strand cDNA relied on TRAV- and TRBV-specific primers (covering alpha and beta chains). Both a constant-region primer and a V-primer adapter served to amplify TCRs across roughly 22 PCR cycles. TCRdb called the reads again in MiXCR, with one record for every CDR3 protein. The repertoire includes tens of thousands of distinct CDR3 sequences, around 21% of them detected once, and about 9.2% sits in the top ten. The sequences come from PBMCs, collected after low-dose radiotherapy plus immunotherapy. These receptors all come from a female donor with ovarian cancer.

There are many counts of this clonotype. The chain uses TRBV25-1 and TRBJ2-5; 10 nucleotides line up with TRBD1. Trimming removed 4 bases from V and 5 bases from J; junction bases left unmatched: 4. CDR1 is MGHDK and CDR2 is SYGVNS in the germline V gene. The CDR3 has 14 amino acids. The CDR3 nucleotides are TGTGCCAGCAGTGTAGGGACAGGGGTCGAGACCCAGTACTTC. Encoded protein: CASSVGTGVETQYF.

This clonotype has just one count. The rearrangement uses TRBV5-4 and TRBJ2-5; D is unclear. V lost 3 bases to trimming and J lost 1 base, with 7 bases between them. This CDR3 contains 13 residues. Per germline, CDR1 SGHNT and CDR2 YYREEE (reference sequence). The CDR3 DNA sequence: TGTGCCAGCAGCTCCGGACCCCAAGAGACCCAGTACTTC. It is translated as CASSSGPQETQYF.

The sample holds many counts of this clonotype. The CDR3 sequence: CSARESGNRNTEAFF. For the CDR3, the DNA is TGCAGTGCTAGGGAATCGGGGAACAGAAACACTGAAGCTTTCTTT. V is TRBV20-1 and J is TRBJ1-1; unclear D gene. Trimming shortened V by 3 bases and J by 2 bases, and 16 bases separated the two germline ends. The CDR3 is 15 amino acids. CDR1 is DFQATT, CDR2 SNEGSKA, per germline (reference sequence).

As regards this clonotype: It differs at one base from a far larger clone, so likely a read error. The rearrangement links TRBV5-1 to TRBJ1-5, with a possible D match to TRBD1 (5 bases). There are 15 residues in the CDR3. Germline V gives CDR1 SGHRS, CDR2 YFSETQ. In DNA, the CDR3 is TGTGCCAGCAGCTCCGGGGGAGGGGACTATCAGCCCCAGCATTTT. Protein: CASSSGGGDYQPQHF.

This clonotype has a count of ten or more. The gene calls are TRBV28 and TRBJ2-6; D not certain. V dropped 5 bases and J dropped 0 bases, with 11 bases sitting between them. The CDR3 extends over 16 amino acids. Germline assignment: CDR1 MDHEN and CDR2 SYDVKM. CDR3 sequence (DNA): TGTGCCAGCAGTGACACCCGTCCCTCTGGGGCCAACGTCCTGACTTTC. Protein product: CASSDTRPSGANVLTF.

In regard to this clonotype: A far larger clone is off by one base, so a read error is likely. This chain joins TRBV13 and TRBJ2-1, with TRBD1 matching over 8 bases. The CDR3 runs to 15 residues. Germline V gene data show CDR1 as PRHDT and CDR2 as FYEKMQ (reference sequence). V shed 4 bases, J shed 10 bases, and the junction held 12 bases outside the gene matches. CDR3 sequence (DNA): TGTGCCAGCAGCTCCCGGGACAGGTCAAACTACGAGCAGTTCTTC. This codes for CASSSRDRSNYEQFF. The variable domain in full, completed from reference TRBV13 and TRBJ2-1, reads AAGVIQSPRHLIKEKRETATLKCYPIPRHDTVYWYQQGPGQDPQFLISFYEKMQSDKGSIPDRFSAQQFSDYHSELNMSSLELGDSALYFCASSSRDRSNYEQFFGPGTRLTVL.

About this clonotype itself: The junction departs from germline at one end; a sequencing error may be responsible. The rearrangement links TRBV28 to TRBJ2-5; 11 bases are shared with TRBD2. Germline CDR1 MDHEN, CDR2 SYDVKM. The CDR3 runs 12 residues. CDR3 sequence (DNA): TGTGCCAGCAGTACACCTAGCGGGAGGCGATCCTTC. Amino acid sequence: CASSTPSGRRSF.

This clonotype was counted ten times or more. The rearrangement links TRBV7-8 to TRBJ1-1, with D possibly being TRBD1 (5 bases). V lost 5 bases and J 4 bases, leaving 11 bases between the germline ends. The CDR3 is made up of 13 amino acids. The germline V gene has CDR1 SGHVS and CDR2 FQNEAQ. CDR3: CASSHSRGTEAFF. In DNA, the CDR3 is TGTGCCAGCAGCCATTCAAGGGGCACTGAAGCTTTCTTT.

This clonotype has more than one count but fewer than ten. The chain has TRBV2 and TRBJ1-2, with TRBD1 identical over 8 bases. Germline CDR1 SNHLY, CDR2 FYNNEI. The CDR3 length is 13 residues. V shed 6 bases, J shed 8 bases, and the junction held 8 bases outside the gene matches. This CDR3 reads CASSFSGGEGYTF. CDR3 DNA sequence: TGTGCCAGCAGCTTTTCAGGGGGCGAAGGCTACACCTTC.

The chain links TRBV28 to TRBJ1-6; unclear D gene. The CDR3 is made up of 15 amino acids. The germline V gene has CDR1 MDHEN and CDR2 SYDVKM. The V end lost 7 bases, the J end lost 5 bases, and 15 bases lay between the germline ends. This CDR3 reads CASTFDLVNNSPLHF. CDR3 coding DNA: TGTGCCAGCACCTTTGATCTCGTTAATAATTCACCCCTCCACTTT.

This clonotype was picked up many times. This sequence joins TRBV6-6 and TRBJ2-5, with 7 positions matching TRBD2. The trim removed 2 bases at V and 5 bases at J, leaving 2 bases unmatched. The CDR3 extends over 13 amino acids. CDR1 is MNHNY, CDR2 SVGAGI, per germline (reference sequence). The CDR3 spells CASSYRGVETQYF. CDR3 bases: TGTGCCAGCAGTTACCGGGGGGTGGAGACCCAGTACTTC.

This clonotype was recorded many times. CDR3 sequence reads: CSVEGQLSYEQYF. The CDR3 DNA reads as TGCAGCGTTGAGGGTCAGCTCTCCTACGAGCAGTACTTC. This chain joins TRBV29-1 and TRBJ2-7; no clear D gene. The CDR3 length is 13 residues. The germline V gene has CDR1 SQVTM and CDR2 ANQGSEA. V was clipped by 3 bases and J by 0 bases, with 9 bases between them.

This clonotype was counted at least ten times. This chain connects TRBV28 to TRBJ2-2; 10 bases are shared with TRBD1. The CDR3 spans 14 residues. The V gene's germline CDR1 is MDHEN and CDR2 SYDVKM. Losses at the gene ends were 6 bases for V and 4 bases for J; bases not matched to a gene: 2. CDR3 protein: CASRGTGATGELFF. CDR3 DNA: TGTGCCAGCAGAGGGACAGGGGCCACCGGGGAGCTGTTTTTT.

As concerns this clonotype: One end of the junction fails to match germline, which may point to a read error. The V and J genes are TRBV7-2 and TRBJ1-1; D unresolved. The CDR3 contains 10 residues. Germline-derived CDR1 and CDR2 are SGHTA and FQGNSA. This CDR3 is CASSLEDGNF. In DNA, the CDR3 is TGTGCCAGCAGCTTAGAGGACGGCAACTTT.

This clonotype has at least ten counts. V usage is TRBV11-2 and J usage is TRBJ2-2; possibly TRBD1 for D (6 bases). Deletions cut 1 base from V and 4 bases from J, with 10 bases between. The CDR3 runs to 15 residues. The germline V gene encodes CDR1 SGHAT and CDR2 FQNNGV. The CDR3 nucleotides read TGTGCCAGCAGCTTAGCTGGCAGGGGCACCGGGGAGCTGTTTTTT. This encodes CASSLAGRGTGELFF. Using reference TRBV11-2 and TRBJ2-2 for the parts outside the CDR3, the full variable domain is EAGVAQSPRYKIIEKRQSVAFWCNPISGHATLYWYQQILGQGPKLLIQFQNNGVVDDSQLPKDRFSAERLKGVDSTLKIQPAKLEDSAVYLCASSLAGRGTGELFFGEGSRLTVL.

This clonotype was observed many times. The V and J genes are TRBV6-6 and TRBJ2-2, with D possibly TRBD1 on 6 matching bases. CDR3 length: 12 amino acids. Trimming stripped 7 bases from V and 5 bases from J, with 8 bases between. Germline-derived CDR1 and CDR2 are MNHNY and SVGAGI (reference sequence). CDR3 protein: CASTQGTGELFF. As DNA, the CDR3 is TGTGCCAGCACACAGGGAACCGGGGAGCTGTTTTTT.

There are many counts of this clonotype. V usage is TRBV29-1 and J usage is TRBJ1-2; a possible D gene is TRBD1 (5 bases). This CDR3 has 12 amino acids. Germline CDR1 reads SQVTM; CDR2 reads ANQGSEA. V was clipped by 0 bases and J by 4 bases, with 6 bases between them. The CDR3 bases are TGCAGCGTTGAAGATGGGACCTATGGCTACACCTTC. It codes for CSVEDGTYGYTF.

This clonotype came up many times. The genes are TRBV3-1 and TRBJ2-3; 10 bases are a match to TRBD2. The length of the CDR3 is 16 residues. J lost 3 bases, V lost 4 bases, and 7 bases had no gene match. The V gene's germline CDR1 is LGHDT and CDR2 YNNKEL (reference sequence). CDR3 nucleotide sequence: TGTGCCAGCAGCCTTCCAATAGCGGGAGGAACAGATACGCAGTATTTT. Translation gives CASSLPIAGGTDTQYF.

This clonotype was detected many times. The V and J genes are TRBV19 and TRBJ2-5; D perhaps matches TRBD2 (6 bases). The germline gives CDR1 LNHDA, CDR2 SQIVND (reference sequence). The V end was cut by 3 bases, the J end by 2 bases, with 7 bases between. This CDR3 contains 13 residues. Here the CDR3 DNA reads TGTGCCAGTAGTATGACTAGGCAAGAGACCCAGTACTTC. Protein sequence: CASSMTRQETQYF.

This clonotype showed up many times. The rearrangement joins TRBV20-1 to TRBJ2-2, with D possibly being TRBD2 (6 bases). The V gene's germline CDR1 is DFQATT and CDR2 SNEGSKA (reference sequence). Trimming removed 5 bases from V and 1 base from J, with 11 bases in between. The CDR3 runs to 14 residues. DNA of the CDR3: TGCAGTGCTCGACCGCGGGAGAACACCGGGGAGCTGTTTTTT. It translates to CSARPRENTGELFF.

J is TRBJ2-3 and V is TRBV28, with 7 bases that match TRBD1. The V and J ends lost 5 bases and 0 bases, in that order; junction bases with no gene match: 5. Looked up from germline, CDR1 is MDHEN and CDR2 is SYDVKM. The CDR3 consists of 15 residues. CDR3 bases: TGTGCCAGCAGTGCCGGGACAGCGAGCACAGATACGCAGTATTTT. Translating gives CASSAGTASTDTQYF.

This clonotype was observed at least ten times. The rearrangement uses TRBV7-8 and TRBJ1-2; D unresolved. Between the trimmed V and J ends, which lost 2 bases and 0 bases, there was a span of 31 bases. The CDR3 loop spans 22 amino acids. The V gene's germline CDR1 is SGHVS and CDR2 FQNEAQ. Written as DNA, the CDR3 is TGTGCCAGCAGCTTATATAGGTTTCTCAACCCCTCTGGCGGAGAAACTAACTATGGCTACACCTTC. Its protein product is CASSLYRFLNPSGGETNYGYTF.

This clonotype was seen many times. The chain links TRBV5-1 to TRBJ2-3, with 9 bases fitting TRBD1. CDR1 is SGHRS and CDR2 is YFSETQ in the germline V gene. The CDR3 covers 15 residues. Germline trimming cut 4 bases from V and 6 bases from J; bases unmatched to any gene: 9. In nucleotides, the CDR3 is TGCGCCAGCAGCACACCGGGACAGGGTTCTGATACGCAGTATTTT. It yields the protein CASSTPGQGSDTQYF.

The table lists this clonotype with many counts. The chain uses TRBV15 and TRBJ2-7, with D unclear. Germline V gene data show CDR1 as LNHNV and CDR2 as YYDKDF (reference sequence). Trimming pared 5 bases from V and 4 bases from J, leaving 12 bases between. This CDR3 spans 13 amino acids. CDR3: CATSFSESYEQYF. For the CDR3, the DNA is TGTGCCACCAGCTTCAGCGAGAGTTACGAGCAGTACTTC.

This clonotype has a handful of counts. The chain employs TRBV5-4 and TRBJ2-3, with a possible D match to TRBD2 (5 bases). Between the trimmed V and J ends, which lost 2 bases and 2 bases, there was a span of 18 bases. Germline CDR1 and CDR2: SGHNT and YYREEE (reference sequence). CDR3 length: 17 amino acids. This CDR3 reads CASSLGLGLRLTDTQYF. The CDR3 bases are TGTGCCAGCAGCTTAGGGCTCGGACTTAGACTCACAGATACGCAGTATTTT.